Listed here are 24 T cell receptor beta chains from one sample, sequenced in a study of T-cell reconstitution after alpha-beta-depleted transplantation in children. The TCRbeta library was prepared with unique molecular identifiers. MiXCR was run by TCRdb on the PCR reads, yielding one entry per CDR3 protein. Of some 260,000 distinct CDR3 sequences listed, 24% are singletons. The sequenced sample was PBMCs, mostly from graft donor cells, obtained 360 days after TCRalphabeta/CD19-depleted stem cell transplant. These receptors all stem from a female patient aged 2-15 years who had a stem cell transplant for congenital amegakaryocytic thrombocytopenia, so the T cells may come from the graft donor.

The sample holds one count of this clonotype. The CDR3 DNA follows: TGCGCCAGCAGCCAAGACCTTTCCTGGGGGAATTACGAGCAGTACTTC. As protein: CASSQDLSWGNYEQYF. The chain employs TRBV4-1 and TRBJ2-7; TRBD1 or TRBD2 may be the D gene (5 bases each). V lost 0 bases and J 4 bases, leaving 16 bases between the germline ends. The germline CDR1 and CDR2 sequences are MGHRA and YSYEKL. The CDR3 runs to 16 residues.

The rearrangement links TRBV5-6 to TRBJ1-2, with 8 bases identical to TRBD1. This CDR3 is 14 amino acids long. Germline-derived CDR1 and CDR2 are SGHDT and YYEEEE. With 2 bases clipped from V and 7 bases from J, the junction kept 7 bases outside the gene matches. CDR3 nucleotides: TGTGCCAGCAGCTTTTCCGACAGGGGTCGTGGCTACACCTTC. It translates to CASSFSDRGRGYTF.

This chain connects TRBV4-1 to TRBJ1-4; TRBD1 agrees at 7 bases. The length of the CDR3 is 14 residues. With V trimmed by 1 base and J by 8 bases, 4 bases remained unmatched. Germline V lookup: CDR1 MGHRA, CDR2 YSYEKL. The DNA for the CDR3 is TGCGCCAGCAGCCAAGCGACAGGGAAAGAAAAACTGTTTTTT. Translating it yields CASSQATGKEKLFF.

The rearrangement joins TRBV7-8 to TRBJ1-2, with TRBD1 matching 7 bases. The V gene's germline CDR1 is SGHVS and CDR2 FQNEAQ. The ends lost 1 base at V and 2 bases at J; junction bases unmatched: 4. The CDR3 runs 15 residues. This chain's CDR3 is CASSLEFRGNYGYTF. The CDR3 DNA reads TGTGCCAGCAGCTTAGAATTCAGGGGGAACTATGGCTACACCTTC.

This clonotype has just a few counts. This chain uses TRBV20-1 with TRBJ2-2, with 7 bases lining up with TRBD1. Per the germline V gene, CDR1 is DFQATT and CDR2 is SNEGSKA (reference sequence). The V gene end was trimmed by 6 bases and the J gene end by 3 bases; junction bases not matched to a gene: 10. This CDR3 has 15 amino acids. Here the CDR3 reads CSAKQGLSDTGELFF. In DNA form, the CDR3 reads TGCAGTGCCAAACAGGGGCTGTCGGACACCGGGGAGCTGTTTTTT.

The chain combines TRBV15 with TRBJ2-7; D remains unclear. Germline V CDR1 and CDR2: LNHNV, YYDKDF (reference sequence). Trimming took off 3 bases at V and 9 bases at J, with 21 bases between the two ends. This CDR3 contains 15 residues. DNA for the CDR3: TGTGCCACCAGCAGGTCCCCACTCTCTCCGAAAGGGCAGTACTTC. Its translation: CATSRSPLSPKGQYF.

CDR3 region: CASSNQDRGYEQYF. CDR3 nucleotides: TGTGCCAGCAGCAACCAAGATCGAGGATACGAGCAGTACTTC. The chain has TRBV3-1 and TRBJ2-7, with D unclear. CDR3 size: 14 residues. The ends were cut back, 5 bases at V and 4 bases at J, with 15 bases in the middle. The germline V gene has CDR1 LGHDT and CDR2 YNNKEL (reference sequence).

This clonotype was found a few times. The rearrangement uses TRBV20-1 and TRBJ2-7; 8 positions agree with TRBD2. The CDR3 extends over 16 amino acids. The V and J ends lost 5 bases and 9 bases, in that order; junction bases with no gene match: 21. From germline, CDR1 is DFQATT and CDR2 SNEGSKA (reference sequence). The CDR3 DNA is TGCAGTGCTGGGGGAGGAGCGGGGGCCGTATCGATGGGGCAGTACTTC. Translated: CSAGGGAGAVSMGQYF.

The chain carries TRBV20-1 and TRBJ2-7; no firm D call. V was clipped by 1 base and J by 1 base, with 5 bases between them. This CDR3 has 12 amino acids. The germline gives CDR1 DFQATT, CDR2 SNEGSKA (reference sequence). The CDR3 nucleotides are TGCAGTGCTAGAGCTACATCCTACGAGCAGTACTTC. Protein sequence: CSARATSYEQYF.

V gene TRBV4-1 combines with J gene TRBJ2-7, with TRBD2 matching 13 bases. Germline V CDR1 and CDR2: MGHRA, YSYEKL. After removal of 0 bases from V and 5 bases from J, the junction contained 4 bases not matched to a gene. The length of the CDR3 is 16 residues. CDR3 in DNA: TGCGCCAGCAGCCAAGATTTGGGACTAGCGGGAAACGAGCAGTACTTC. It specifies CASSQDLGLAGNEQYF.

V usage is TRBV7-9 and J usage is TRBJ1-1, with 7 positions matching TRBD1. Unmatched junction bases numbered 13, after V lost 5 bases and J lost 7 bases. Germline V gene sequence: CDR1 SEHNR, CDR2 FQNEAQ (reference sequence). CDR3 length: 15 amino acids. CDR3 sequence reads: CASSPRGQGVNEAFF. For the CDR3, the DNA is TGTGCCAGCAGCCCGAGGGGGCAGGGGGTTAATGAAGCTTTCTTT.

This clonotype has more than one count but fewer than ten. The V gene is TRBV5-1, the J gene TRBJ2-3, with unresolved D. The CDR3 loop spans 15 amino acids. Per the germline V gene, CDR1 is SGHRS and CDR2 is YFSETQ. Trimming shortened V by 0 bases and J by 1 base, and 9 bases separated the two germline ends. CDR3: CASSLGPIGTDTQYF. Written as DNA, the CDR3 is TGCGCCAGCAGCTTGGGGCCCATTGGCACAGATACGCAGTATTTT.

Notes on this clonotype: A read error is possible here, since a much larger clone lies one base away. The chain couples TRBV5-1 to TRBJ2-7; tentative D call: TRBD2 (7 bases). The CDR3 contains 13 residues. The germline CDR1 and CDR2 sequences are SGHRS and YFSETQ. In DNA form, the CDR3 reads TGCGCCAGCAGCTTTAACAGGGACTACGAGCACTACTTC. Its translation is CASSFNRDYEHYF.

This clonotype came up a few times. The V and J genes are TRBV30 and TRBJ2-3, with 7 bases fitting TRBD1. The CDR3 covers 15 residues. Germline CDR1 reads GTSNPN; CDR2 reads SVGIG (reference sequence). The J segment lost 5 bases and the V segment lost 0 bases, leaving 8 bases of the junction unmatched. The CDR3 loop is CAWSVGRGPRDTQYF. In DNA, the CDR3 is TGTGCCTGGAGTGTTGGAAGGGGGCCAAGAGATACGCAGTATTTT. The full variable domain, with the rest looked up from reference TRBV30 and TRBJ2-3, is SQTIHQWPATLVQPVGSPLSLECTVEGTSNPNLYWYRQAAGRGLQLLFYSVGIGQISSEVPQNLSASRPQDRQFILSSKKLLLSDSGFYLCAWSVGRGPRDTQYFGPGTRLTVL.

This chain links TRBV10-3 with TRBJ1-4; 7 bases fit TRBD1. Germline loops: CDR1 ENHRY, CDR2 SYGVKD. Trimming cost V 0 bases and J 9 bases; bases outside gene matches: 1. The CDR3 contains 13 residues. The CDR3 protein is CAISESRGQKLFF. CDR3 bases: TGTGCCATCAGTGAGTCGAGGGGGCAAAAACTGTTTTTT.

The V call is TRBV12-3 or TRBV12-4, the J call TRBJ1-5; D gene uncertain. The V gene lost 3 bases and the J gene lost 2 bases, with 14 bases spanning the gap. CDR3 length: 16 residues. CDR3: CASSLIGPRGNQPQHF. The CDR3 nucleotides are TGTGCCAGCAGTTTGATAGGGCCCCGTGGCAATCAGCCCCAGCATTTT.

The V gene is TRBV6-1, the J gene TRBJ1-2, with a possible D match to TRBD1 (5 bases). This CDR3 spans 14 amino acids. Trimming removed 6 bases from V and 4 bases from J, with 15 bases in between. Germline assignment: CDR1 MNHNS and CDR2 SASEGT. The CDR3 DNA reads TGTGCCAGCAGGGGGGTCAGACATAGCTATGGCTACACCTTC. Translated: CASRGVRHSYGYTF.

The J gene is TRBJ1-2, the V gene TRBV4-1; D is unresolved. This CDR3 is 16 amino acids long. Trimming took 0 bases from V and 5 from J, leaving 16 bases between them. The germline gives CDR1 MGHRA, CDR2 YSYEKL. The CDR3 bases are TGCGCCAGCAGCCAAGATGGTATCGGTAGGAGGTATGGCTACACCTTC. Its protein is CASSQDGIGRRYGYTF.

V gene TRBV5-4 combines with J gene TRBJ2-2, with D maybe TRBD2 (5 bases). V was pared by 4 bases and J by 5 bases, with 15 bases between. This CDR3 is 15 amino acids long. The V gene's germline CDR1 is SGHNT and CDR2 YYREEE (reference sequence). The CDR3 DNA reads TGTGCCAGCAGCCAAACTAGAGGAATAACCGGGGAGCTGTTTTTT. Protein: CASSQTRGITGELFF.

In DNA form, the CDR3 reads TGCAGCGTTTTCGTCCCGGACTCATACGAGCAGTACTTC. It codes for CSVFVPDSYEQYF. The chain combines TRBV29-1 with TRBJ2-7, with a possible D match to TRBD2 (5 bases). V was pared by 5 bases and J by 4 bases, with 15 bases between. CDR1 and CDR2 from the germline V gene are SQVTM and ANQGSEA. The CDR3 loop spans 13 amino acids.

In DNA form, the CDR3 reads TGTGCCAGCAGTTACGCGCTAGTCCGAAGAAGGGATACGCAGTATTTT. Amino acid sequence: CASSYALVRRRDTQYF. The chain employs TRBV6-2 or TRBV6-3 and TRBJ2-3; D unresolved. Germline V gene sequence: CDR1 MNHEY, CDR2 SVGEGT. The CDR3 loop spans 16 amino acids. The V gene lost 2 bases and the J gene lost 6 bases, with 18 bases spanning the gap.

This clonotype has at least ten counts. The rearrangement uses TRBV29-1 and TRBJ2-7; 8 nucleotides line up with TRBD2. Per the germline V gene, CDR1 is SQVTM and CDR2 is ANQGSEA. The CDR3 extends over 13 amino acids. The ends lost 3 bases at V and 0 bases at J; junction bases unmatched: 1. CDR3 residues: CSVDAGGSYEQYF. The CDR3 nucleotides read TGCAGCGTTGACGCGGGAGGCTCCTACGAGCAGTACTTC.

This clonotype was counted a few times. This chain links TRBV27 with TRBJ2-7; 7 nucleotides agree with TRBD1. Germline assignment: CDR1 MNHEY and CDR2 SMNVEV (reference sequence). This CDR3 region has 15 residues. Germline trimming cut 5 bases from V and 2 bases from J; bases unmatched to any gene: 9. The CDR3 DNA sequence: TGTGCCAGCAGTATTTTACAGGGGACCCCCTACGAGCAGTACTTC. The encoded protein is CASSILQGTPYEQYF.

This clonotype occurred a few times. V gene TRBV4-1 combines with J gene TRBJ1-1; D gene ambiguous. V was pared by 1 base and J by 9 bases, with 21 bases between. Looked up from germline, CDR1 is MGHRA and CDR2 is YSYEKL. The CDR3 runs 16 residues. Here the CDR3 reads CASSQGSRQAHRKAFF. CDR3 DNA sequence: TGCGCCAGCAGCCAAGGTTCCCGGCAGGCCCATCGGAAAGCTTTCTTT.